Shown below are 4 T cell receptor beta chains from a single sample sequenced in a study of T cells after yellow fever vaccination. TCRdb independently ran MiXCR on the 5' RACE reads; one entry per CDR3 protein. The sample shows around 610,000 distinct CDR3 sequences, approximately 13% of them seen only once. Sequenced here: PBMCs, sampled on the day of the yellow fever booster vaccination. These receptors came from a man under 40 who received the YFV17D yellow fever vaccine.

As DNA, the CDR3 is TGTGCCAGCAGTCTTGGGGACAGCGGCAATCAGCCCCAGCATTTT. This codes for CASSLGDSGNQPQHF. The J gene is TRBJ1-5, the V gene TRBV12-3 or TRBV12-4; 7 nucleotides align to TRBD1. The CDR3 has 15 amino acids. Trimming took 5 bases from V and 2 from J; bases not matched to a gene: 6.

This clonotype turned up a few times. The chain links TRBV7-6 to TRBJ2-5, with D uncertain. Germline CDR1 is SGHVS and CDR2 is FNYEAQ. The CDR3 is 12 residues long. Deletions cut 6 bases from V and 6 bases from J, with 11 bases between. In nucleotides, the CDR3 is TGTGCCAGCAGTCCCAGCCTGAAGACCCAGTACTTC. Translated, it gives CASSPSLKTQYF.

This clonotype was seen a few times. The genes are TRBV29-1 and TRBJ2-2; D possibly corresponds to TRBD1 (6 bases). V lost 4 bases and J lost 8, with 11 bases in between. Germline V gene lookup returns CDR1 SQVTM and CDR2 ANQGSEA. The CDR3 length is 12 residues. CDR3 amino acids: CSVAPGAGELFF. The CDR3 region has the DNA TGCAGCGTTGCGCCAGGGGCAGGGGAGCTGTTTTTT.

This clonotype was detected a few times. This chain uses TRBV18 with TRBJ2-1, with 9 bases aligning to TRBD2. The ends lost 0 bases at V and 8 bases at J; junction bases unmatched: 5. The CDR3 consists of 15 residues. Germline CDR1 is KGHSH and CDR2 is LQKENI. CDR3 sequence (DNA): TGTGCCAGCTCACCACCTAGCGGGAGCGGCGATGAGCAGTTCTTC. Amino acids: CASSPPSGSGDEQFF.